This is a list of T cell receptor beta chains from one sample in a study of identifying expanded T cells in peripheral blood. The table came from immunoSEQ multiplex PCR; TCRdb's copy has only in-frame clones and leaves some out. This table has 85,000 to 100,000 clones, approximately 89% appearing once. Input material: blood. These receptors all stem from a person between 18 and 75 years old in good health. CDR3s include the opening cysteine and the closing phenylalanine or tryptophan.

j_call v_call cdr3_aa
TRBJ2-7 TRBV9 CASSGGQNSYEQYF
TRBJ2-3 TRBV6-1 CASSGTRSTDTQYF
TRBJ2-7 TRBV5-1 CASSQGRGAFSYEQYF
TRBJ2-7 TRBV28 CASSRSGQPYEQYF
TRBJ1-4 TRBV2 CASRGDLLFF
TRBJ2-7 TRBV18 CASSALPGESSYEQYF
TRBJ2-7 TRBV7-2 CASSISYEQYF
TRBJ2-5 TRBV7-2 CASRPTSGQETQYF
TRBJ2-7 TRBV6-6 CASSYPGQGDYEQYF
TRBJ2-7 TRBV21-1 CASPGGRGTYEQYF